A single sample is the source of the 10 T cell receptor beta chains below, sequenced in a study of OX40 agonist ivuxolimab in advanced cancers. Here immunoSEQ multiplex PCR was the method, and the copy in TCRdb shows in-frame clones only, minus some. The profile shows fewer than 90,000 clones, 87% of them singletons. The sample here was CD4+ or CD8+ T cells sorted from blood, taken in a trial of the OX40 agonist ivuxolimab. These receptor sequences come from an adult with an advanced solid tumor such as melanoma, head and neck, liver or kidney cancer.

The chain combines TRBV6-6 with TRBJ2-7; 7 positions agree with TRBD2. After removal of 2 bases from V and 5 bases from J, the junction contained 12 bases not matched to a gene. CDR1 MNHNY and CDR2 SVGAGI come from the germline V gene (reference sequence). This CDR3 has 16 amino acids. CDR3 DNA: TGTGCCAGCAGTTACCTACAGCGGGATTCCGGGGACGAGCAGTACTTC. Encoded protein: CASSYLQRDSGDEQYF.

The rearrangement uses TRBV4-1 and TRBJ1-5, with a tentative D call TRBD1 (5 bases). The CDR3 is 16 amino acids. With 0 bases removed from V and 3 bases from J, the gap between germline ends came to 12 bases. In germline, CDR1 is MGHRA, CDR2 YSYEKL. CDR3 region: CASSQDYQGLNQPQHF. The CDR3 nucleotides are TGCGCCAGCAGCCAAGATTACCAGGGCCTCAATCAGCCCCAGCATTTT.

This chain connects TRBV21-1 to TRBJ2-5. TRBV21-1 is noted as a pseudogene. This CDR3 has 15 residues. For the CDR3, the DNA is TGTGCCAGCAGCAAAGAGGTAGGCCTTCAAGAGACCCAGTACTTC. Translated, it gives CASSKEVGLQETQYF.

V usage is TRBV19 and J usage is TRBJ1-1; D is unresolved. Trimming cost V 3 bases and J 4 bases, with 21 bases left between them. Germline lookup yields CDR1 LNHDA and CDR2 SQIVND (reference sequence). The CDR3 length is 17 residues. The CDR3 coding sequence is TGTGCCAGTAGTATGAAGGCCACCCGATCCTGGGGCACTGAAGCTTTCTTT. The encoded protein is CASSMKATRSWGTEAFF. Full variable domain (remainder filled in from reference TRBV19 and TRBJ1-1): DGGITQSPKYLFRKEGQNVTLSCEQNLNHDAMYWYRQDPGQGLRLIYYSQIVNDFQKGDIAEGYSVSREKKESFPLTVTSAQKNPTAFYLCASSMKATRSWGTEAFFGQGTRLTVV.

This clone was seen only once. This chain uses TRBV6-5 with TRBJ1-2; 7 bases line up with TRBD1. V was pared by 4 bases and J by 7 bases, with 12 bases of the junction left unmatched. The CDR3 consists of 15 residues. The germline V gene encodes CDR1 MNHEY and CDR2 SVGAGI. This chain's CDR3 is CASSSGTVQGIGYTF. The DNA of the CDR3 is TGTGCCAGCAGTTCGGGGACAGTCCAAGGGATTGGCTACACCTTC.

The V gene is TRBV19, the J gene TRBJ2-1; D may be TRBD1 or TRBD2 (5 bases each). The ends were cut back, 5 bases at V and 8 bases at J, with 16 bases in the middle. Germline loops: CDR1 LNHDA, CDR2 SQIVND (reference sequence). The CDR3 is 14 amino acids. The CDR3, as DNA: TGTGCCAGTAGTCCCCGGGGCTTGAAGTATGAGCAGTTCTTC. Translating gives CASSPRGLKYEQFF.

This clone appeared a single time. V gene TRBV2 combines with J gene TRBJ1-2, with D uncertain. This CDR3 has 13 residues. Between the trimmed V and J ends, which lost 2 bases and 4 bases, there was a span of 8 bases. Per the germline V gene, CDR1 is SNHLY and CDR2 is FYNNEI. DNA for the CDR3: TGTGCCAGCAGTGAACAGGCAGTCTATGGCTACACCTTC. Translated, it gives CASSEQAVYGYTF. Full variable domain (remainder filled in from reference TRBV2 and TRBJ1-2): EPEVTQTPSHQVTQMGQEVILRCVPISNHLYFYWYRQILGQKVEFLVSFYNNEISEKSEIFDDQFSVERPDGSNFTLKIRSTKLEDSAMYFCASSEQAVYGYTFGSGTRLTVV.

The gene calls are TRBV6-5 and TRBJ1-3; no clear D gene. Deletions cut 8 bases from V and 2 bases from J, with 13 bases between. This CDR3 has 14 residues. Germline V gives CDR1 MNHEY, CDR2 SVGAGI. In nucleotides, the CDR3 is TGTGCCAGCCGGACGGCTGAGCCTGGAAACACCATATATTTT. This sequence encodes CASRTAEPGNTIYF.

CDR3 region: CASSFETPSSYNEQFF. Here the CDR3 DNA reads TGCGCCAGCAGCTTCGAGACTCCCAGCTCCTACAATGAGCAGTTCTTC. The genes are TRBV5-1 and TRBJ2-1; D is unclear. Germline V lookup: CDR1 SGHRS, CDR2 YFSETQ. The CDR3 loop spans 16 amino acids. V gave up 2 bases and J gave up 0 bases, with 12 bases separating them.

The rearrangement joins TRBV6-6 to TRBJ2-1; D possibly corresponds to TRBD2 (5 bases). V lost 5 bases and J 7 bases, leaving 6 bases between the germline ends. Germline V gives CDR1 MNHNY, CDR2 SVGAGI (reference sequence). The CDR3 runs 11 residues. DNA for the CDR3: TGTGCCAGCAGTCCGGGGAATGAGCAGTTCTTC. Translated, it gives CASSPGNEQFF.